This note documents a single T cell receptor (beta chain) sequence. Its antigen remains unidentified. Germline lookup yields CDR1 MNHNS and CDR2 SASEGT. This CDR3 spans 15 amino acids. J was trimmed by 2 bases and V by 2 bases; bases with no gene match: 6. Healthy HIV-negative adults without recent acute infections or vaccinations served as donors. All participating donors were Caucasian adults from Nashville, Tennessee. Investigators divided CD4+ cells into CD45RA+ naive and CD45RA-negative memory subsets. The table came from immunoSEQ multiplex PCR; TCRdb's copy has only in-frame clones and leaves some out. In the table there are 2 million to 2.5 million clones, approximately 96% of which are singletons. These data belong to a study of shared clonotypes between healthy human individuals. Findings of the study overall: The sampled material consisted only of blood, and tissue repertoires are likely to differ.

The chain has TRBV6-1 and TRBJ2-7; 7 bases fit TRBD2. This sequence was found in a man between 18 and 35 years old in good health. The sequenced sample consisted of naive CD4+ T cells sorted from blood. The sample's subset: CD45RA+ positively selected. CDR3 residues: CASSEREGKTYEQYF. The CDR3 DNA follows: TGTGCCAGCAGTGAAAGGGAGGGGAAAACCTACGAGCAGTACTTC.